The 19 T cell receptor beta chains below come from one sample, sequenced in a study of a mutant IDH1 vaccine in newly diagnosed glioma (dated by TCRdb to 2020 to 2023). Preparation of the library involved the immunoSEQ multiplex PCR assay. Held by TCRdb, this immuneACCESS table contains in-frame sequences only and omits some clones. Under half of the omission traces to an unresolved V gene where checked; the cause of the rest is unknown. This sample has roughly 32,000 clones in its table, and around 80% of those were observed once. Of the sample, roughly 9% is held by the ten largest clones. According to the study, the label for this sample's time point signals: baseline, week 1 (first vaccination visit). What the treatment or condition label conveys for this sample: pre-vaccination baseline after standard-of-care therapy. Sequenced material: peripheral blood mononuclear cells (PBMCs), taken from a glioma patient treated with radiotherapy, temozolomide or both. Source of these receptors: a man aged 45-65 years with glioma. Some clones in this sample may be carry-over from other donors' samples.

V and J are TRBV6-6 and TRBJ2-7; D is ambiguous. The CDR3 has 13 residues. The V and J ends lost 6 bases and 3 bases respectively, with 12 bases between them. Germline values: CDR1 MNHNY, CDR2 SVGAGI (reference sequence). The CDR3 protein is CASSPGILYEQYF. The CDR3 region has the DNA TGTGCCAGCAGCCCTGGTATACTCTACGAGCAGTACTTC.

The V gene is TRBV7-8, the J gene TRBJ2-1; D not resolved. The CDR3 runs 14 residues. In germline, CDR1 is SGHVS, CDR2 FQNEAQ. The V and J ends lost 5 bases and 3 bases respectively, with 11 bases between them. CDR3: CASSLGIVYNEQFF. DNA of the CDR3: TGTGCCAGCAGCCTAGGGATCGTCTACAATGAGCAGTTCTTC. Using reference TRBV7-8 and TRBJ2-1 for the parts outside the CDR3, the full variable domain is GAGVSQSPRYKVAKRGQDVALRCDPISGHVSLFWYQQALGQGPEFLTYFQNEAQLDKSGLPSDRFFAERPEGSVSTLKIQRTQQEDSAVYLCASSLGIVYNEQFFGPGTRLTVL.

Here the CDR3 DNA reads TGTGCCAGCAGTGAGGTCAATCGTGATTCACCCCTCCACTTT. Protein sequence: CASSEVNRDSPLHF. V and J are TRBV2 and TRBJ1-6; D gene ambiguous. Per germline, CDR1 SNHLY and CDR2 FYNNEI. The CDR3 length is 14 residues. V was pared by 3 bases and J by 8 bases, with 11 bases between.

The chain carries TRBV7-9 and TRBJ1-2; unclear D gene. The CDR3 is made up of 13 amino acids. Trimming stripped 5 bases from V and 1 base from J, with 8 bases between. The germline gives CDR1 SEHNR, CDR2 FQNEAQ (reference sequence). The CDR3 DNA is TGTGCCAGCAGCCCGGCCTTTAACTATGGCTACACCTTC. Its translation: CASSPAFNYGYTF. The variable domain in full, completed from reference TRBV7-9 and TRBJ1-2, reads DTGVSQNPRHKITKRGQNVTFRCDPISEHNRLYWYRQTLGQGPEFLTYFQNEAQLEKSRLLSDRFSAERPKGSFSTLEIQRTEQGDSAMYLCASSPAFNYGYTFGSGTRLTVV.

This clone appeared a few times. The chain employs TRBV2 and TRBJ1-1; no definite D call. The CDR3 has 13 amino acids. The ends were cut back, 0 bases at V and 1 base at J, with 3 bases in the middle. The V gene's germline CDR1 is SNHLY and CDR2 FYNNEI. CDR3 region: CASSEAPNTEAFF. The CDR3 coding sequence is TGTGCCAGCAGTGAAGCCCCGAACACTGAAGCTTTCTTT.

In nucleotides, the CDR3 is TGTGCCAGCAGTGAACTCTTGGCCCTACCCTATGGCTACACCTTC. Protein product: CASSELLALPYGYTF. The chain carries TRBV6-1 and TRBJ1-2; D not certain. CDR3 size: 15 residues. Trimming shortened V by 2 bases and J by 4 bases, and 14 bases separated the two germline ends. Germline-derived CDR1 and CDR2 are MNHNS and SASEGT.

CDR3 sequence (DNA): TGCGCCAGCAGCCGGACTAGCGGGAGGTTGGGAGAGACCCAGTACTTC. Translation gives CASSRTSGRLGETQYF. J is TRBJ2-5 and V is TRBV4-1, with 14 bases aligning to TRBD2. Germline V gives CDR1 MGHRA, CDR2 YSYEKL. Germline trimming cut 4 bases from V and 4 bases from J; bases unmatched to any gene: 5. The CDR3 length is 16 residues.

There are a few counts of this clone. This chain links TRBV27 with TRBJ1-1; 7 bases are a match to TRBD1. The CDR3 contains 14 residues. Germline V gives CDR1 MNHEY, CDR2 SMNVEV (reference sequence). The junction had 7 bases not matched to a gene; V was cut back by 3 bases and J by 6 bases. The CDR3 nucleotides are TGTGCCAGCAGTTTGTACCGGGACAGCCCTGAAGCTTTCTTT. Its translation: CASSLYRDSPEAFF.

DNA of the CDR3: TGTGCCAGCGGGAGCTGGGGGACAGATACGCAGTATTTT. This encodes CASGSWGTDTQYF. This chain connects TRBV27 to TRBJ2-3; D is possibly TRBD1 or TRBD2 (5 bases each). The CDR3 extends over 13 amino acids. CDR1 and CDR2 (germline): MNHEY, SMNVEV (reference sequence). Trimming pared 8 bases from V and 3 bases from J, leaving 12 bases between.

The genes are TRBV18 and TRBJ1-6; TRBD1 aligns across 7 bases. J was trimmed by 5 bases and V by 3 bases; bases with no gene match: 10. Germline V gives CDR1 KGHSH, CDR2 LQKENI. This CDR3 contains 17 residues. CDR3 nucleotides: TGTGCCAGCTCACCGAGTCTCAGACAGGGAAATAATTCACCCCTCCACTTT. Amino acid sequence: CASSPSLRQGNNSPLHF.

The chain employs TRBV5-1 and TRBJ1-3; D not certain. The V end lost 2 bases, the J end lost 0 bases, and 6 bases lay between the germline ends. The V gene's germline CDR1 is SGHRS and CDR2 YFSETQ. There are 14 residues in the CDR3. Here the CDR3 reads CASSLGNSGNTIYF. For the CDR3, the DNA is TGCGCCAGCAGCTTAGGCAACTCTGGAAACACCATATATTTT.

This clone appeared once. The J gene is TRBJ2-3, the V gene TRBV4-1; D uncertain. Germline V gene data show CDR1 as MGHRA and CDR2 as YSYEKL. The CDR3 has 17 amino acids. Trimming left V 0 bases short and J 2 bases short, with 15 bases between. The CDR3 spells CASSQETPPISTDTQYF. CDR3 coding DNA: TGCGCCAGCAGCCAAGAAACGCCACCGATCTCCACAGATACGCAGTATTTT.

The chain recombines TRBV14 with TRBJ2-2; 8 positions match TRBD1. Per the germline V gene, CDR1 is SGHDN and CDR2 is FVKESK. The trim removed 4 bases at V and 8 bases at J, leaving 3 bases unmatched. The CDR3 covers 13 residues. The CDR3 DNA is TGTGCCAGCAGCCCGGACAGGGTAGGGGAGCTGTTTTTT. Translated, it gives CASSPDRVGELFF.

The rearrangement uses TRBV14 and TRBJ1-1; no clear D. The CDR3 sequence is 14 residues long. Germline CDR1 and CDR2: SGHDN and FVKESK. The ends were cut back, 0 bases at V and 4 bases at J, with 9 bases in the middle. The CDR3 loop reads CASSQDRFGTEAFF. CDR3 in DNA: TGTGCCAGCAGCCAAGATCGGTTTGGCACTGAAGCTTTCTTT.

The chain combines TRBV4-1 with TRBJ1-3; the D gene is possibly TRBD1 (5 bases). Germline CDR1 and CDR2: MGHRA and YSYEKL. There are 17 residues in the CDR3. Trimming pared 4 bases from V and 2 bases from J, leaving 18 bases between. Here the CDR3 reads CASSPRALEGTGNTIYF. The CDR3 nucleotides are TGCGCCAGCAGCCCCCGGGCCCTTGAGGGGACTGGAAACACCATATATTTT.

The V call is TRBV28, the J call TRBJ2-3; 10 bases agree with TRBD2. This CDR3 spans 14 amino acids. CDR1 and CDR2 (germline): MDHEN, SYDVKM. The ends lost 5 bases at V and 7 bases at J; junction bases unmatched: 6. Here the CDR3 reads CASSKGLAYNTQYF. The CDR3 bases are TGTGCCAGCAGTAAGGGACTAGCGTATAATACGCAGTATTTT. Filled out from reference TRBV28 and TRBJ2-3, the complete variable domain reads DVKVTQSSRYLVKRTGEKVFLECVQDMDHENMFWYRQDPGLGLRLIYFSYDVKMKEKGDIPEGYSVSREKKERFSLILESASTNQTSMYLCASSKGLAYNTQYFGPGTRLTVL.

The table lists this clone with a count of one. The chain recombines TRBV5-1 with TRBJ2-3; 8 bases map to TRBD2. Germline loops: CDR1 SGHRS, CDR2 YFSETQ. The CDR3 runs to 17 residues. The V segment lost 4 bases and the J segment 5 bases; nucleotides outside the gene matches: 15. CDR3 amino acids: CASSNWGPAGVQDTQYF. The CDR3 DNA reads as TGCGCCAGCAGCAATTGGGGGCCAGCGGGAGTTCAAGATACGCAGTATTTT.

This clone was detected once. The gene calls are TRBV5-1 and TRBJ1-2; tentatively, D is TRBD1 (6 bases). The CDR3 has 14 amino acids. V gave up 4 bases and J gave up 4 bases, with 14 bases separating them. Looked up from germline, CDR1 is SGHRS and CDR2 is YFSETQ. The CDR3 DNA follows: TGCGCCAGCAGCCAAACAGGGAACATCTATGGCTACACCTTC. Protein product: CASSQTGNIYGYTF.

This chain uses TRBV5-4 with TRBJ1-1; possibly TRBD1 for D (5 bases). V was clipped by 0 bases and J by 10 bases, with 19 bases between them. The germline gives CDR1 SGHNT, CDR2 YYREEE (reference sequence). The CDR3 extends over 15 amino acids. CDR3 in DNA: TGTGCCAGCAGCTTGGGGGGGTATACCAGAAGTTTAGCTTTCTTT. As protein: CASSLGGYTRSLAFF.